The clone carrying this T cell receptor (beta chain) was counted once. There are 14 residues in the CDR3. Per the germline V gene, CDR1 is WSHSY and CDR2 is SAAADI. J was trimmed by 2 bases and V by 2 bases; bases with no gene match: 2. This sample was taken from a study of shared clonotypes between healthy human individuals. Selected positively for CCR7 and CD45RO-negative, naive CD8 cells excluded terminally differentiated effector memory CD45RA+ cells. Those who donated, Caucasian adults without exception, all lived in Nashville, Tennessee. Sequencing was performed with immunoSEQ multiplex PCR; in TCRdb, only in-frame clones are kept and a portion is missing. The sample lists about 2.1 million clones, roughly 95% seen once, with under 2% in the top ten.

The source material was naive CD8+ T cells from PBMCs. This receptor was identified in a man aged 18-30 years in good health. Some clones in this sample may be carry-over from other donors' samples. The chain joins TRBV10-2 to TRBJ2-7; TRBD2 agrees at 8 bases. CDR3 sequence (DNA): TGCGCCAGCAGTGAGCGGGGGGGGGCCTACGAGCAGTACTTC. Its translation is CASSERGGAYEQYF.